This T cell receptor (beta chain) was profiled in a study of early T cells in non-severe SARS-CoV-2 infection. This clonotype was counted a few times. Individual cDNA molecules were tagged with unique molecular identifiers, the study reported. TCRdb analysed the 5' RACE reads with MiXCR anew, one entry per CDR3 protein. Of 50,000 to 70,000 distinct CDR3 sequences listed, approximately 12% are singletons. Input material: whole blood. The receptor was derived from an adult who was a healthcare worker with PCR-confirmed SARS-CoV-2 infection or an uninfected control (not recorded which).

The CDR3 DNA sequence: TGTGCCAGCAGAGCACGGACTGGGGCCAACGTCCTGACTTTC. Translating gives CASRARTGANVLTF. The rearrangement joins TRBV2 to TRBJ2-6; no clear D. In germline, CDR1 is SNHLY, CDR2 FYNNEI. This CDR3 region has 14 residues. V was pared by 6 bases and J by 2 bases, with 8 bases between.